This T cell receptor (beta chain) was sequenced during a study of T cell repertoires in aging, cancer and after chemotherapy. Study background: Chronic lymphocytic leukemia patients on fludarabine- or bendamustine-based regimens gave paired samples before and after chemotherapy. General observations from the study: Healthy donors lost TCR diversity with age mainly through richness, cancer patients through richness and evenness. Age-matched healthy donors had significantly more diverse, less clonal blood TCR repertoires than untreated cancer patients. Hematological cancer patients had lymphoid organ infiltration that may impair thymic emigration or T cell expansion.

About this clonotype itself: The antigen is not known.

V was clipped by 4 bases and J by 14 bases; unmatched bases: 8. Germline V CDR1 and CDR2: LNHDA, SQIVND (reference sequence). The CDR3 is made up of 15 amino acids. A mixed TRB-A/B primer pool amplified rearranged TRB by multiplex touch-down PCR. From the multiplex PCR reads, TCRdb called clonotypes with MiXCR, one entry per CDR3 protein. The sample includes approximately 2,500 distinct CDR3 sequences, around 53% of them seen just once. The template was genomic DNA from peripheral blood, not RNA. This chain joins TRBV19 and TRBJ2-1; TRBD2 matches at 16 bases. The source material was blood. The receptor comes from a human donor with a blood cancer. In nucleotides, the CDR3 is TGTGCCAGTAGTACGCAAGGGACTAGCGGGAGGGGGGAGTTCTTC. As protein: CASSTQGTSGRGEFF.